The TCR beta chain described here comes from a study of cytomegalovirus exposure and HLA in healthy donors. Study results and limitations: Common viral pathogens seemed to be connected with several of the most significant clusters, according to a later analysis. CMV serostatus was the sole immune exposure data available.

On this clone: Its target is unknown.

This CDR3 has 14 amino acids. CDR1 and CDR2 from the germline V gene are SGDLS and YYNGEE. Trimming took 4 bases from V and 2 from J; bases not matched to a gene: 5. A multiplex PCR was run with 60 Vbeta primers and 13 Jbeta primers. Generated by immunoSEQ multiplex PCR, the TCRdb table keeps only in-frame clones and is missing some. The sample has 89,000 or so clones, 70% to 90% seen once; the top ten hold roughly 5.5%. This receptor was identified in a woman aged 18-29 years in good health and CMV-seropositive. The chain has TRBV9 and TRBJ2-5; the match to TRBD2 covers 7 bases. Material: PBMCs. CDR3 sequence: CASSPGLSQETQYF. As DNA, the CDR3 is TGTGCCAGCAGCCCGGGACTATCTCAAGAGACCCAGTACTTC.